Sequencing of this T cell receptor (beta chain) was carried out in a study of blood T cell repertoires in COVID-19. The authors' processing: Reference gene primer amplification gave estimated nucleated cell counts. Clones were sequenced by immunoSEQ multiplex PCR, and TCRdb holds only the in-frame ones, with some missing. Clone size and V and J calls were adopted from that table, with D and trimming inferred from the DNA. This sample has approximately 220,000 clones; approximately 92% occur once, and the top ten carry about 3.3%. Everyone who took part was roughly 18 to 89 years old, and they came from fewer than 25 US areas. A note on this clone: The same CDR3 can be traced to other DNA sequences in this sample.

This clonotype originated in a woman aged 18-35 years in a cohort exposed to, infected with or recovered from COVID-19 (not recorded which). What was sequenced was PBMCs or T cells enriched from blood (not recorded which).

The CDR3 here is CASSFGTGGTGELFF. The CDR3 nucleotides read TGCGCCAGCAGCTTCGGGACAGGGGGGACCGGGGAGCTGTTTTTT. The J gene is TRBJ2-2, the V gene TRBV5-1; 11 bases match TRBD1. With 2 bases clipped from V and 5 bases from J, the junction kept 2 bases outside the gene matches. Germline V lookup: CDR1 SGHRS, CDR2 YFSETQ. The CDR3 runs 15 residues.